The T cell receptor (beta chain) described here comes from a study of blood T cell repertoires in COVID-19. Study background: From T cells, B-cell-depleted T cells, or PBMCs came the material, which was cDNA or gDNA.

In the original analysis: Counts of nucleated cells, estimated from reference gene primer amplification, were obtained. Profiling relied on immunoSEQ multiplex PCR, and the TCRdb table lists in-frame clones only, not all of them. The DNA was the basis for D and trimming; V, J and clone size are from that table. The sample carries some 200,000 clones, under 90% recorded once. Germline CDR1 reads LGHNA; CDR2 reads YSLEER. Trimming cost V 1 base and J 4 bases; bases outside gene matches: 11. This CDR3 spans 17 amino acids. Sample: peripheral blood. The TCR comes from a man aged 25-40 years with active or convalescent COVID-19. This chain uses TRBV4-3 with TRBJ2-3; 7 nucleotides align to TRBD2. CDR3 in amino acids: CASSQAPPRERADTQYF. CDR3 nucleotide sequence: TGCGCCAGCAGCCAAGCCCCACCGCGGGAGAGGGCAGATACGCAGTATTTT.